The clone carrying this TCR beta chain was seen more than once but under ten times. The data were taken from a study of human T cells and chemical hapten exposure. As for the study in general: All through the roughly 25-week study, the scalp of each patient received diphenylcyclopropenone doses weekly.

Time point meaning: pre-sensitization, week 0. Treatment of the sample: therapeutic diphenylcyclopropenone sensitization with weekly scalp DPC. Participating donors were patients with alopecia, aged 18 to 70 years, considered appropriate candidates for DPC. Blood, whole and unfractionated, served as the source for total RNA extraction. From germline, CDR1 is MNHNY and CDR2 SVGAGI (reference sequence). The length of the CDR3 is 17 residues. V lost 0 bases and J lost 5; bases outside the gene matches: 8. TCRdb recomputed calls from the RACE reads with MiXCR, one row per CDR3 protein. The data hold around 180,000 distinct CDR3 sequences, with around 30% observed a single time.

Sample: whole blood, taken in connection with sensitization to the hapten diphenylcyclopropenone (DPC). The TCR sequence derives from a woman in her twenties or thirties with alopecia areata. Some clones in this sample may be carry-over from other donors' samples. The rearrangement links TRBV6-6 to TRBJ2-2; 8 bases align to TRBD2. This CDR3 reads CASSYSSGGGGTGELFF. In DNA, the CDR3 is TGTGCCAGCAGTTACTCGAGCGGTGGCGGGGGGACCGGGGAGCTGTTTTTT.